This T cell receptor (delta chain) appears in the sequencing data of a study of Vδ1+ human thymocytes. Germline assignment: CDR1 TSWWSYY and CDR2 QGS. The CDR3 is 21 residues long. Trimming took 0 bases from V and 0 from J; bases not matched to a gene: 18. Worth noting for this clone: Its antigen is still unknown.

Broader study findings: Thymic delta-chain repertoires held 15% to 20% Vdelta2 sequences and few Vdelta3, despite high sort purity. Thymic TRG and TRD repertoires appeared highly polyclonal, with Gaussian CDR3 length distributions.

Sequences come from RNA converted to cDNA by reverse transcription. The CDR3 regions were amplified by multiplex PCR from V-gene primers to a constant-region primer. TCRdb fed the multiplex PCR reads to CATT. The sample gives over 20,000 delta-chain clones, roughly 8% of which show up once; over 0.75% is in the top ten. After alphabeta T cell depletion, CD3+ Vdelta1+ Vdelta2- thymocytes were sorted. Between roughly 97% and 99.6% of sorted thymocytes were Vdelta1+. The origin of this receptor is a child younger than two who had congenital heart surgery. The source material was Vdelta1+ gamma-delta thymocytes from the thymus. This sample's subset: FACS-sorted CD3+ TCRalphabeta- TCRVdelta1+ TCRVdelta2- thymocytes. The V and J genes are TRDV1 and TRDJ1; TRDD3 aligns across 8 bases. The CDR3 coding sequence is TGTGCTCTTGGGGAACTTAAGTCCATCCCGTACTGGGGGCAGTACACCGATAAACTCATCTTT. Protein: CALGELKSIPYWGQYTDKLIF.